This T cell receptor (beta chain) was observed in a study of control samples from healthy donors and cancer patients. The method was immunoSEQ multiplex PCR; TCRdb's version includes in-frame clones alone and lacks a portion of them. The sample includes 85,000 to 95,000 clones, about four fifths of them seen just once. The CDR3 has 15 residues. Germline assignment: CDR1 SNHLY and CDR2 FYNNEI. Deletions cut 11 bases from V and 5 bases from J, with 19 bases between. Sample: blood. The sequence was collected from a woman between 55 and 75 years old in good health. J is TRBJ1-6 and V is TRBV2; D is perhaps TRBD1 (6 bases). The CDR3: CAVRVGDTNNSPLHF. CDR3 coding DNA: TGTGCCGTAAGGGTGGGGGACACCAATAATTCACCCCTCCACTTT.